This TCR beta chain came from a study of blood T cell repertoires in COVID-19. Looking at the study overall: The analysed material was cDNA or gDNA that came from T cells, B-cell-depleted T cells, or PBMCs.

The CDR3 is 14 residues long. Germline lookup yields CDR1 KGHDR and CDR2 SFDVKD. The V gene lost 1 base and the J gene lost 5 bases, with 8 bases spanning the gap. The cohort comprised adults aged 18 to 89 years residing in some 24 US areas. Sequencing used immunoSEQ multiplex PCR; TCRdb keeps in-frame clones, though not all of them. The repertoire includes approximately 360,000 clones, about 90% of them detected once, and less than 2.5% sits in the top ten. Material for sequencing was PBMCs or T cells enriched from blood (not recorded which). V is TRBV24-1 and J is TRBJ2-1; D is undetermined. This TCR derives from a man aged 40-55 years in a cohort exposed to, infected with or recovered from COVID-19 (not recorded which). CDR3 DNA: TGTGCCACCAGTGATTTAGTGAGCCACAATGAGCAGTTCTTC. Translating gives CATSDLVSHNEQFF.